This paragraph covers one TCR beta chain sequence. Its antigen remains unidentified. Compared with germline, one end of the junction differs, possibly owing to a read error. Only in-frame clones appear in the TCRdb table, and some are missing; sequencing was by immunoSEQ multiplex PCR. The sample holds about 36,000 clones, under 95% seen once. This sample is drawn from a study of monozygotic twins with cystic fibrosis. Study-level background: Libraries were built from three micrograms of fragmented DNA using about 15 PCR cycles. The study, taken as a whole, reports: Co-twins had the most similar V usage for 13 of 16 pairs, J for 8.

This receptor was obtained from a boy aged 2 to 10 with cystic fibrosis. The source material was blood.

As DNA, the CDR3 is TGTGCCAGCAGCCTCGGTAATGATTTTCGCTTC. The encoded protein is CASSLGNDFRF. This chain joins TRBV7-9 and TRBJ1-2; D unclear. Germline CDR1 reads SEHNR; CDR2 reads FQNEAQ (reference sequence). This CDR3 has 11 amino acids. Complete variable domain (other parts from reference TRBV7-9 and TRBJ1-2): DTGVSQNPRHKITKRGQNVTFRCDPISEHNRLYWYRQTLGQGPEFLTYFQNEAQLEKSRLLSDRFSAERPKGSFSTLEIQRTEQGDSAMYLCASSLGNDFRFGSGTRLTVV.